A selection of T cell receptor beta chains follows, all from one sample in a study of human T cells and chemical hapten exposure. TCRdb recomputed calls from the RACE reads with MiXCR, one row per CDR3 protein. The data show fewer than 100,000 distinct CDR3 sequences, roughly 11% seen once. The specimen was whole blood, collected in connection with sensitization to the hapten diphenylcyclopropenone (DPC). The receptor set was obtained from a man aged 18 to 30 with alopecia areata. Some clones in this sample may be carry-over from other donors' samples. CDR3s include the opening cysteine and the closing phenylalanine or tryptophan. A D gene is named only where the DNA matches it firmly. The size field is filled for only some rows; it gives once, few, many or a size class.

TRBV9	NA	many	TRBJ2-5	CASSVLGVQETQYF	TGTGCCAGCAGCGTCCTAGGAGTACAAGAGACCCAGTACTTC
TRBV27	NA	few	TRBJ2-6	CASSLSRQGANVLTF	TGTGCCAGCAGTTTGTCGAGACAGGGGGCCAACGTCCTGACTTTC
TRBV2	NA	NA	TRBJ2-7	CASNGAAEQYF	TGTGCCAGCAATGGCGCGGCGGAGCAGTACTTC
TRBV24-1	NA	NA	TRBJ2-2	CATSDPAGTNTGELFF	TGTGCCACCAGTGACCCCGCGGGGACGAACACCGGGGAGCTGTTTTTT
TRBV10-3	TRBD1	once	TRBJ1-1	CAISGDRGFGNTEAFF	TGTGCCATCAGTGGGGACAGGGGGTTCGGGAACACTGAAGCTTTCTTT
TRBV7-2	TRBD1	many	TRBJ1-1	CASSLVWGQGVAFF	TGTGCCAGCAGCTTAGTATGGGGACAGGGGGTAGCTTTCTTT
TRBV27	TRBD2	NA	TRBJ2-1	CASSLGLAEKHEQFF	TGTGCCAGCAGTTTAGGGCTAGCGGAAAAACATGAGCAGTTCTTC
TRBV29-1	TRBD1	few	TRBJ2-1	CSVEKGTTGLEYNEQFF	TGCAGCGTTGAAAAGGGGACGACAGGGTTAGAGTACAATGAGCAGTTCTTC
TRBV14	NA	many	TRBJ2-3	CASSQVGALTDTQYF	TGTGCCAGCAGCCAAGTCGGGGCTCTCACAGATACGCAGTATTTT
TRBV19	NA	NA	TRBJ2-5	CASSMGETQYF	TGTGCCAGTAGTATGGGGGAGACCCAGTACTTC
TRBV12-5	TRBD1	NA	TRBJ2-7	CASGPQETGVDEQYF	TGTGCTAGTGGTCCGCAAGAGACAGGGGTCGACGAGCAGTACTTC
TRBV7-8	NA	NA	TRBJ2-5	CASSLSGTRETQYF	TGTGCCAGCAGCTTGTCCGGGACTCGGGAGACCCAGTACTTC
TRBV29-1	NA	many	TRBJ2-7	CSVKWGGEQYF	TGCAGCGTTAAATGGGGTGGCGAGCAGTACTTC